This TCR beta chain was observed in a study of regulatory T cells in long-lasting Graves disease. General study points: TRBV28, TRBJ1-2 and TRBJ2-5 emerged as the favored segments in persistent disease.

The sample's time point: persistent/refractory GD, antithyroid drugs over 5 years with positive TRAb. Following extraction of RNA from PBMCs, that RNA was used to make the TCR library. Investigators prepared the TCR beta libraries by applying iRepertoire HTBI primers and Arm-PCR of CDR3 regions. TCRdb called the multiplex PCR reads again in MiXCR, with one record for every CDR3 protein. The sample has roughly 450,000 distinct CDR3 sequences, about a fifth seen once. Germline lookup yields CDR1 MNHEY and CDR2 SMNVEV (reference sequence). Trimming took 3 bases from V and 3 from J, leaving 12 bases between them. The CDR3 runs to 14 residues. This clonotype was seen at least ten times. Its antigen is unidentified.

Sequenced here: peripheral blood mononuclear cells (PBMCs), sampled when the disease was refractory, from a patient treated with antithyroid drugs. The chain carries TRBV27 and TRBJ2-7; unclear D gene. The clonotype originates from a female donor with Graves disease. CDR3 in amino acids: CASSLSGESYEQYF. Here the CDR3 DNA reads TGTGCCAGCAGTTTGAGTGGGGAAAGCTACGAGCAGTACTTC.